This TCR beta chain emerged from a study of shared clonotypes between healthy human individuals. Study-wide points: Between a few donors, naive CD4 clonotypes were shared at a level of about 5%.

CDR3 size: 14 residues. Germline V CDR1 and CDR2: MGHRA, YSYEKL. Naive CD8 isolation took CD45RO-negative cells positively selected for CCR7 and excluded terminally differentiated effector memory CD45RA+ cells. Of note for this clone: Its antigen remains unidentified. Compared with germline, one end of the junction differs, possibly owing to a read error.

Evenly divided among several immunoSEQ plates was the genomic DNA of each subset. TCRdb keeps only in-frame clones here, not all; method: immunoSEQ multiplex PCR. The table shows a few million clones, with around 93% occurring only once. This receptor was identified in a man aged 18 to 35 in good health. Some clones in this sample may be carry-over from other donors' samples. The sample was naive CD8+ T cells from PBMCs. The chain employs TRBV4-1 and TRBJ1-2, with 7 bases that match TRBD1. The CDR3 protein is CASSLIGTVDGCTF. In DNA, the CDR3 is TGCGCCAGCAGCCTGATAGGGACAGTGGACGGCTGCACCTTC.